This TCR beta chain derives from a study of Ad26.COV2.S vaccination and SARS-CoV-2 variants. The overall study: Ad26.COV2.S arm of COV1001 included the donor. The study's findings and limits: Total responses of T cells may have been underestimated by the analyses of TCR breadth and depth. After vaccination, substantial breadth of spike-specific CD8+ and CD4+ responses was reported.

Assay: immunoSEQ multiplex PCR; the TCRdb copy retains only in-frame clones and omits some. Among roughly 450,000 clones listed, 75% to 95% were seen once. As to this clone: Antigen unknown.

Treatment in this sample: 15 to 20 received Ad26.COV2.S at low or high dose, single or two shots; several received placebo; per-sample allocation not given. After the first vaccine or placebo injection, samples were drawn on day 63. The sample here was peripheral blood, taken in a trial of Ad26.COV2.S vaccine versus placebo. The sequence came from a person aged 18-65 years who received the Ad26.COV2.S COVID-19 vaccine or a placebo.

For the CDR3, the DNA is TGTGCCAGCAGCTTGGGGGACCCCCGGGGCTACAATGAGCAGTTCTTC. It is translated as CASSLGDPRGYNEQFF. V gene TRBV7-2 combines with J gene TRBJ2-1; either TRBD1 or TRBD2 may supply D (5 bases each). Germline lookup yields CDR1 SGHTA and CDR2 FQGNSA. This CDR3 contains 16 residues. V lost 3 bases and J 3 bases, leaving 15 bases between the germline ends.